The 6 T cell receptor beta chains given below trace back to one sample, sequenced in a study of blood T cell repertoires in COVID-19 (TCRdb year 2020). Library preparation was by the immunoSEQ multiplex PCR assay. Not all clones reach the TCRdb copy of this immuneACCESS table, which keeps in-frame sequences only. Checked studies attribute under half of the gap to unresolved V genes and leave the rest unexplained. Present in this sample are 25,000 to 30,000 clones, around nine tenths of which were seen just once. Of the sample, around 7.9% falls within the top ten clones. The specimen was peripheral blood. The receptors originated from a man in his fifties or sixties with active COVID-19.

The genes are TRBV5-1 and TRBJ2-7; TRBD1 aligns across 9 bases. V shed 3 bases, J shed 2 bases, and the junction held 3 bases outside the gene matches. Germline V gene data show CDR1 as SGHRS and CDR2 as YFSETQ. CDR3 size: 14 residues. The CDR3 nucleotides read TGCGCCAGCAGCTCCGGGACAGGGCCCTACGAGCAGTACTTC. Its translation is CASSSGTGPYEQYF.

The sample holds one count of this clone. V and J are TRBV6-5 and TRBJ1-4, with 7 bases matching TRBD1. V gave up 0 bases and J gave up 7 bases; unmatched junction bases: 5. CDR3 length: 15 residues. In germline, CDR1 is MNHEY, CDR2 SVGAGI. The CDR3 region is CASSYSTGRSEKLFF. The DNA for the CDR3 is TGTGCCAGCAGTTACTCGACAGGGCGAAGTGAAAAACTGTTTTTT.

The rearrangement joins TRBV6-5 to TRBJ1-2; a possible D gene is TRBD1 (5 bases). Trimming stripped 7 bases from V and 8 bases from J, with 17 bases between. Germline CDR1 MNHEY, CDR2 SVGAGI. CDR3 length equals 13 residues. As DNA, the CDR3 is TGTGCCAGCAAAGTGGGAGGGGCTCGAGGCTACACCTTC. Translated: CASKVGGARGYTF.

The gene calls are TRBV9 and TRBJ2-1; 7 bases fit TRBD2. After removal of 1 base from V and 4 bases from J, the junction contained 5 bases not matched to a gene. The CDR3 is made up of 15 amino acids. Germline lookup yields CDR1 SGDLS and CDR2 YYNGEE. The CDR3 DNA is TGTGCCAGCAGCGTATCGGCGGGAGCGTACAATGAGCAGTTCTTC. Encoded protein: CASSVSAGAYNEQFF.

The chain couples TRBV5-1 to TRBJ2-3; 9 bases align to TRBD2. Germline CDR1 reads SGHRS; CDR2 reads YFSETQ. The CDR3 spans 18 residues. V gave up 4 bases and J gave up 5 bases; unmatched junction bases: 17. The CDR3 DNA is TGCGCCAGCAGCCAATCGACTAGAGCGGGGGGTCGAGGAGATACGCAGTATTTT. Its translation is CASSQSTRAGGRGDTQYF.

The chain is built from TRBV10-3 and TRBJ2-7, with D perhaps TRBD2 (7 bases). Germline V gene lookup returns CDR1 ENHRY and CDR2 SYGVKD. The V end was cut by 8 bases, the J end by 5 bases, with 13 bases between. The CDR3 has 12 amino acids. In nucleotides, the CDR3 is TGTGCCATCGGAGGGGGGGGCAACGAGCAGTACTTC. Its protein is CAIGGGGNEQYF.